This TCR beta chain derives from a study of CD8 T cells in ankylosing spondylitis. CDR3 length: 14 amino acids. Germline CDR1 reads MRHNA; CDR2 reads SNTAGT. Trimming stripped 3 bases from V and 2 bases from J, with 5 bases between. TCRdb called the 5' RACE reads again in MiXCR, with one record for every CDR3 protein. Of a few hundred thousand distinct CDR3 sequences listed, over 15% are singletons. The origin of this receptor is a male donor with ankylosing spondylitis or in good health (not recorded which). The material sequenced was blood, either unsorted or a sorted T cell fraction (not recorded which). The rearrangement links TRBV6-4 to TRBJ2-6; D is ambiguous. The CDR3 is CASSEWAGANVLTF. In nucleotides, the CDR3 is TGTGCCAGCAGTGAGTGGGCTGGGGCCAACGTCCTGACTTTC.